Below, 19 T cell receptor beta chains from the same sample are listed, as sequenced in a study of shared clonotypes between healthy human individuals. Naive CD8 isolation took CD45RO-negative cells positively selected for CCR7 and excluded terminally differentiated effector memory CD45RA+ cells. The method was immunoSEQ multiplex PCR; TCRdb's version includes in-frame clones alone and lacks a portion of them. The data hold some 2,100,000 clones, with under 95% observed a single time. The material sequenced was naive CD8+ T cells from PBMCs. The receptors shown here come from a man aged 18 to 30 in good health. Some clones in this sample may be carry-over from other donors' samples.

To note about this clone: Other DNA sequences within the sample encode an identical CDR3. The chain combines TRBV7-9 with TRBJ1-4; D gene ambiguous. The CDR3 has 11 residues. The V gene lost 2 bases and the J gene lost 7 bases, with 2 bases spanning the gap. Germline V gene data show CDR1 as SEHNR and CDR2 as FQNEAQ (reference sequence). This CDR3 reads CASSLSEKLFF. CDR3 DNA: TGTGCCAGCAGCTTAAGTGAAAAACTGTTTTTT.

Notes on this clone: The identical CDR3 is also encoded by other nucleotide sequences in the sample. The rearrangement links TRBV19 to TRBJ1-2; D is undetermined. Trimming took off 6 bases at V and 4 bases at J, with 6 bases between the two ends. The CDR3 is made up of 11 amino acids. Germline V gene sequence: CDR1 LNHDA, CDR2 SQIVND (reference sequence). CDR3 coding DNA: TGTGCCAGTAGCCTATCCTATGGCTACACCTTC. This encodes CASSLSYGYTF.

The rearrangement joins TRBV29-1 to TRBJ2-1; D remains unclear. Germline V CDR1 and CDR2: SQVTM, ANQGSEA. Trimming shortened V by 4 bases and J by 8 bases, and 9 bases separated the two germline ends. The CDR3 contains 11 residues. CDR3 in amino acids: CSVVSAHEQFF. The CDR3 DNA is TGCAGCGTTGTCAGCGCCCATGAGCAGTTCTTC.

The gene calls are TRBV6-1 and TRBJ1-2, with D unclear. Trimming removed 4 bases at V and 0 bases at J, with 12 bases between. Germline V gene data show CDR1 as MNHNS and CDR2 as SASEGT. CDR3 length: 15 amino acids. CDR3 sequence (DNA): TGTGCCAGCAGTGGGTTCCCAGCCCCTAACTATGGCTACACCTTC. Protein: CASSGFPAPNYGYTF.

The rearrangement uses TRBV5-6 and TRBJ2-7, with D tentatively TRBD1 or TRBD2 (6 bases each). The length of the CDR3 is 14 residues. Trimming left V 3 bases short and J 2 bases short, with 12 bases between. Germline values: CDR1 SGHDT, CDR2 YYEEEE. The CDR3 bases are TGTGCCAGCAGCTCGGGGGACAAAACCTACGAGCAGTACTTC. Translating gives CASSSGDKTYEQYF.

The genes are TRBV6-1 and TRBJ2-7, with 7 bases identical to TRBD1. CDR1 is MNHNS, CDR2 SASEGT, per germline. The CDR3 has 13 amino acids. Trimming cost V 8 bases and J 1 base; bases outside gene matches: 5. The CDR3 loop reads CASGRQGSYEQYF. For the CDR3, the DNA is TGTGCCAGCGGCAGACAGGGATCCTACGAGCAGTACTTC.

The chain uses TRBV28 and TRBJ2-1; tentatively, D is TRBD1 or TRBD2 (5 bases each). This CDR3 has 15 residues. Germline lookup yields CDR1 MDHEN and CDR2 SYDVKM. Trimming cost V 0 bases and J 9 bases, with 15 bases left between them. CDR3 protein: CASSLWGVGSGEQFF. The CDR3 DNA is TGTGCCAGCAGTTTATGGGGGGTCGGATCCGGTGAGCAGTTCTTC.

This rearrangement joins TRBV27 to TRBJ2-7; tentatively, D is TRBD1 (5 bases). Trimming stripped 5 bases from V and 1 base from J, with 15 bases between. Germline loops: CDR1 MNHEY, CDR2 SMNVEV (reference sequence). The CDR3 loop spans 15 amino acids. The CDR3 spells CASSRALGVSYEQYF. CDR3 DNA: TGTGCCAGCAGTCGGGCGTTAGGGGTGTCCTACGAGCAGTACTTC.

Comments on this clone: Other DNA sequences in this sample translate to the same CDR3. This chain uses TRBV7-2 with TRBJ2-3, with D perhaps matching TRBD1 (6 bases). Looked up from germline, CDR1 is SGHTA and CDR2 is FQGNSA. The ends were cut back, 1 base at V and 0 bases at J, with 11 bases in the middle. CDR3 length equals 16 residues. CDR3: CASSLVLRGSTDTQYF. The CDR3 nucleotides are TGTGCCAGCAGCTTAGTTCTCAGGGGAAGCACAGATACGCAGTATTTT.

DNA for the CDR3: TGTGCCAGCAGTTTATCCCCTGACCCGGGACTAGCGGTCGAGCAGTACTTC. It codes for CASSLSPDPGLAVEQYF. The chain joins TRBV27 to TRBJ2-7; 11 bases are a match to TRBD2. CDR1 and CDR2 from the germline V gene are MNHEY and SMNVEV (reference sequence). The CDR3 is 17 residues long. J was trimmed by 6 bases and V by 0 bases; bases with no gene match: 10.

V gene TRBV5-6 combines with J gene TRBJ2-2, with D uncertain. The length of the CDR3 is 14 residues. The germline gives CDR1 SGHDT, CDR2 YYEEEE. The V and J ends lost 4 bases and 0 bases respectively, with 7 bases between them. The CDR3 loop reads CASSAGPNTGELFF. The CDR3 DNA follows: TGTGCCAGCAGCGCCGGCCCGAACACCGGGGAGCTGTTTTTT.

The V gene is TRBV6-5, the J gene TRBJ2-7; 7 nucleotides match TRBD1. The CDR3 is made up of 14 amino acids. Germline CDR1 is MNHEY and CDR2 is SVGAGI. The ends lost 5 bases at V and 5 bases at J; junction bases unmatched: 9. The CDR3 region is CASSHPWTGHEQYF. The CDR3 nucleotides are TGTGCCAGCAGTCACCCCTGGACAGGTCACGAGCAGTACTTC.

Points on this clone: This sample includes further DNA sequences coding for the same CDR3. The chain links TRBV5-6 to TRBJ2-7; 7 bases agree with TRBD1. Unmatched junction bases numbered 9, after V lost 4 bases and J lost 2 bases. Germline CDR1 reads SGHDT; CDR2 reads YYEEEE. This CDR3 region has 15 residues. CDR3 sequence: CASSSTRQGTYEQYF. CDR3 DNA: TGTGCCAGCAGCAGCACCAGACAGGGCACCTACGAGCAGTACTTC.

V and J are TRBV29-1 and TRBJ1-2, with 9 positions matching TRBD1. The CDR3 is made up of 13 amino acids. CDR1 is SQVTM and CDR2 is ANQGSEA in the germline V gene. J lost 4 bases, V lost 5 bases, and 5 bases had no gene match. CDR3 sequence: CSVHRGPVYGYTF. CDR3 nucleotide sequence: TGCAGCGTTCACAGGGGGCCCGTCTATGGCTACACCTTC.

The V gene is TRBV7-6, the J gene TRBJ2-2, with a weak D call TRBD1 (6 bases). The ends were cut back, 0 bases at V and 4 bases at J, with 15 bases in the middle. CDR3 length: 17 residues. Germline-derived CDR1 and CDR2 are SGHVS and FNYEAQ. Here the CDR3 reads CASSLAGRGRITGELFF. CDR3 nucleotides: TGTGCCAGCAGCTTAGCTGGCAGGGGTAGGATCACCGGGGAGCTGTTTTTT. The whole variable domain, filled in from reference TRBV7-6 and TRBJ2-2, reads GAGVSQSPRYKVTKRGQDVALRCDPISGHVSLYWYRQALGQGPEFLTYFNYEAQQDKSGLPNDRFSAERPEGSISTLTIQRTEQRDSAMYRCASSLAGRGRITGELFFGEGSRLTVL.

Concerning this clone itself: Distinct nucleotide sequences in the sample also encode this CDR3. This CDR3 is CASSGSSYNEQFF. CDR3 nucleotide sequence: TGTGCCAGCAGCGGAAGCTCCTACAATGAGCAGTTCTTC. The chain carries TRBV9 and TRBJ2-1; the D is unclear. CDR3 length: 13 residues. V was shortened by 3 bases and J by 0 bases, with 4 bases between the two germline ends. Germline values: CDR1 SGDLS, CDR2 YYNGEE.

The chain recombines TRBV5-1 with TRBJ2-5; D not certain. The J call may be mistaken, given a closer DNA end match to TRBJ2-7. The CDR3 covers 13 residues. Germline V gives CDR1 SGHRS, CDR2 YFSETQ. The CDR3 region is CASSWGDAYEQYF. In nucleotides, the CDR3 is TGCGCCAGCAGCTGGGGTGATGCCTACGAGCAGTACTTC.

The V and J genes are TRBV4-3 and TRBJ1-4; D might be TRBD1 (5 bases). The V gene lost 2 bases and the J gene lost 8 bases, with 18 bases spanning the gap. The CDR3 loop spans 16 amino acids. CDR1 LGHNA and CDR2 YSLEER come from the germline V gene. The CDR3, as DNA: TGCGCCAGCAGCCAAAATGCCCGAGGGGTCGGGGAAAAACTGTTTTTT. Its translation: CASSQNARGVGEKLFF.

The chain joins TRBV14 to TRBJ2-3; perhaps TRBD1 as D (6 bases). Per the germline V gene, CDR1 is SGHDN and CDR2 is FVKESK. This CDR3 contains 16 residues. Between the trimmed V and J ends, which lost 1 base and 3 bases, there was a span of 14 bases. The DNA for the CDR3 is TGTGCCAGCAGCCAAGGGGTCCAGGGGTTTACAGATACGCAGTATTTT. Protein product: CASSQGVQGFTDTQYF.